There are a few counts of the clone carrying this T cell receptor (beta chain). Its antigen is still unknown. Sequencing used cDNA as its template, made by extracting RNA and reverse transcribing it. Some clones are missing from TCRdb's copy, which holds only in-frame ones; the method was immunoSEQ multiplex PCR. This table has about 220,000 clones, around 57% appearing once. V was shortened by 0 bases and J by 0 bases, with 7 bases between the two germline ends. There are 16 residues in the CDR3. Germline values: CDR1 SGHDT, CDR2 YYEEEE. The data are from a study of CD8+ T cells in alopecia areata. The treatment here: oral pan-JAK inhibitor, 5-10 mg twice daily. Individuals with alopecia areata gave both lesional scalp punch biopsies and peripheral blood for collection. Overall study findings and caveats: Many expanded lesional clones persisted during tofacitinib (in both scalp and blood).

The chain has TRBV5-6 and TRBJ2-6; D remains unclear. The specimen was CD4+ T cells sorted from blood, collected at week 4, from a patient treated with tofacitinib. The receptor comes from a human donor with alopecia areata. The CDR3 is CASSLDLSSGANVLTF. CDR3 in DNA: TGTGCCAGCAGCTTGGACCTGTCCTCTGGGGCCAACGTCCTGACTTTC.